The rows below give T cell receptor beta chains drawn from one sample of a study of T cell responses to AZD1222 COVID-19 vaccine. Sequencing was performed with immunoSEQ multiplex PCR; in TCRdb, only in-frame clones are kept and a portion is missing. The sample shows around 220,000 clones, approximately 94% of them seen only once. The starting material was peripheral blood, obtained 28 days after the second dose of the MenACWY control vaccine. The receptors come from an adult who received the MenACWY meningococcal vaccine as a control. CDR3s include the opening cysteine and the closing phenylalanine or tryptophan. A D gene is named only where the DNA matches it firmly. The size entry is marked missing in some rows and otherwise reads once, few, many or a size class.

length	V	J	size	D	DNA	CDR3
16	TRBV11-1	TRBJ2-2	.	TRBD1	TGTGCCAGCAGCTCGACGACAGGGGGTAACACCGGGGAGCTGTTTTTT	CASSSTTGGNTGELFF
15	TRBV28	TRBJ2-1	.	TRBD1	TGTGCCAGCAGTTGGACAGGGCGCTCCTACAATGAGCAGTTCTTC	CASSWTGRSYNEQFF
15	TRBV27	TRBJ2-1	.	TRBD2	TGTGCCAGCAGTACCCTAGCGGGAGTATACAATGAGCAGTTCTTC	CASSTLAGVYNEQFF
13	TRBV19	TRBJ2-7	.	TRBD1	TGTGCCAGTAGTATGGGGCAGGGGGACGAGCAGTACTTC	CASSMGQGDEQYF
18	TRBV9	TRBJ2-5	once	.	TGTGCCAGCAGCGTAGCTTCTCTTACCGGGGGTGGGCAAGAGACCCAGTACTTC	CASSVASLTGGGQETQYF
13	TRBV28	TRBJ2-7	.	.	TGTGCCAGCAGTGGCAGGGCTAACTACGAGCAGTACTTC	CASSGRANYEQYF
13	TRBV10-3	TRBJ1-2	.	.	TGTGCCATCAGCGCTACCTTGAACTATGGCTACACCTTC	CAISATLNYGYTF
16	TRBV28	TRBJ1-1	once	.	TGTGCCAGCAGTTTATATTCCGGGGGCCTAAACACTGAAGCTTTCTTT	CASSLYSGGLNTEAFF
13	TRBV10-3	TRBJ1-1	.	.	TGTGCCACCCTTGACACACTGAACACTGAAGCTTTCTTT	CATLDTLNTEAFF
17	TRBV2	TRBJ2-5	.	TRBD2	TGTGCCAGCAGTGAGCTCCGGACTAGCGGGCTCCAAGAGACCCAGTACTTC	CASSELRTSGLQETQYF
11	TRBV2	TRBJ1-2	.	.	TGTGCCGACCGGGACCGCTATGGCTACACCTTC	CADRDRYGYTF
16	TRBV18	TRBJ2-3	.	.	TGTGCCAGCTCACCACCTGGGCCTAGCCGCACAGATACGCAGTATTTT	CASSPPGPSRTDTQYF
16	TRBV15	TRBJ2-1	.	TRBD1	TGTGCCACCAGCAGAGATCGGGGACAGGGATTCGATGAGCAGTTCTTC	CATSRDRGQGFDEQFF
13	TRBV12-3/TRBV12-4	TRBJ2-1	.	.	TGTGCCAGCACCCTCAGGGGAGGCAATGAGCAGTTCTTC	CASTLRGGNEQFF